The present T cell receptor beta chain was sequenced within a study of blood T cell repertoires in COVID-19. As for the study in general: Both acute and convalescent COVID-19 samples were obtained from the United States, Italy and Spain. T cells, B-cell-depleted T cells, or PBMCs supplied cDNA or gDNA.

Source study methods: Amplified reference gene primers provided the basis for estimating nucleated cell counts. TCRdb's copy holds only in-frame clones and misses some; the assay was immunoSEQ multiplex PCR. V and J calls plus clone size are reproduced from that table; the DNA served to infer D and trimming. The sample lists roughly 170,000 clones; approximately 79% were seen once. Germline values: CDR1 SGHTA, CDR2 FQGNSA. The CDR3 contains 16 residues. With V trimmed by 5 bases and J by 4 bases, 8 bases remained unmatched. The chain links TRBV7-2 to TRBJ2-2, with 9 bases identical to TRBD1. The sequence was obtained from an elderly woman with acute or convalescent COVID-19. Material for sequencing was peripheral blood. This chain's CDR3 is CASSPAGTGSTGELFF. For the CDR3, the DNA is TGTGCCAGCAGCCCTGCCGGGACAGGGTCCACCGGGGAGCTGTTTTTT.